The 3 T cell receptor beta chains listed next were all sequenced from one sample in a study of T cells in Graves' hyperthyroidism and ophthalmopathy. Template material for amplifying TCR beta CDR3 regions consisted of RNA transcripts. The HTBI primer set served for first-round RT-PCR of the TCR CDR3. TCRdb passed the multiplex PCR reads through MiXCR, listing each CDR3 protein once. This sample yields 600,000 to 900,000 distinct CDR3 sequences, of which about 17% are seen a single time; 8.4% belongs to the top ten. Sequenced input: blood. All receptors come from a man younger than 35 with Graves' hyperthyroidism.

In this sample, this clonotype turned up many times. This CDR3 reads CASLHDLGGLTEAFF. Written as DNA, the CDR3 is TGTGCCAGCCTTCACGACTTGGGGGGTCTCACTGAAGCTTTCTTT. The rearrangement links TRBV2 to TRBJ1-1, with a weak D call TRBD1 (5 bases). The germline V gene encodes CDR1 SNHLY and CDR2 FYNNEI. The CDR3 spans 15 residues. With 8 bases removed from V and 4 bases from J, the gap between germline ends came to 20 bases.

This clonotype came up a few times. The CDR3 nucleotides read TGTGCCAGCAGTCGTACCGGGCTCTTCAGCTACGAGCAGTACTTC. Protein product: CASSRTGLFSYEQYF. The rearrangement uses TRBV6-1 and TRBJ2-7; no definite D call. Germline loops: CDR1 MNHNS, CDR2 SASEGT. This CDR3 contains 15 residues. Trimming left V 5 bases short and J 3 bases short, with 17 bases between.

This rearrangement joins TRBV4-2 to TRBJ2-2; no definite D call. Trimming pared 2 bases from V and 4 bases from J, leaving 11 bases between. Per germline, CDR1 LGHNA and CDR2 YNFKEQ. This CDR3 contains 15 residues. Here the CDR3 reads CASSQLEQPTGELFF. The CDR3 DNA reads as TGTGCCAGCAGCCAACTGGAACAGCCCACCGGGGAGCTGTTTTTT.